The sequence of this T cell receptor beta chain was determined in a study of shared clonotypes between healthy human individuals (dated by TCRdb to the early 2020s). For the wider study: The cohort comprised two women and a few men aged 18 to 49 years. For each donor, three plates each were used for CD4 naive and CD4 memory, two plates were used for CD8 naive, and one plate was used for CD8 memory. The study deeply sequenced blood TCR repertoires of several healthy adults to estimate repertoire size and the extent of clonotype sharing between individuals. Libraries were prepared and TCR repertoires were sequenced by different laboratories using diverse techniques, in order to increase sequencing depth and limit assay-specific biases. Leukapheresis yielded between about 0.94 and 9.5 billion PBMCs per donor. Here is what the overall study found, with its caveats: Pairwise subsampling led to the expectation that sequencing depth would affect the degree of clonotype sharing among donors. Sampling was restricted to blood, and TCR repertoires in tissue are likely to differ from TCR repertoires in blood. Sharing across four donors was observed for 5% to 6.5% of naive CD4, over 3% of naive CD8, 2% to 2.5% of memory CD4, and approximately 0.41% of memory CD8 clonotypes. Compared with non-shared clonotypes, clonotypes shared by all four sorted-subset donors had higher generation probabilities. Larger estimated clonotype richness was generally found for naive subsets than for memory subsets. The genetic and exposure-history diversity represented was limited by the small number of donors. Incomplete sequencing was indicated by rarefaction of sorted-subset datasets, despite the large sequencing depth.

Healthy HIV-negative adults with no recently reported acute infections or vaccinations were included as donors. Every donor was a Caucasian adult living in Nashville, Tennessee, USA. CD4+ T cells were enriched through magnetic negative selection, after which naive cells were positively selected on CD45RA and the remaining negative fraction served as the memory subset. Blood was obtained by leukapheresis, after which PBMCs were separated by Ficoll-Histopaque density gradient centrifugation and cryopreserved in liquid nitrogen vapor phase. Analytical flow cytometry was used to check the purity and quantity of each magnetically sorted T cell population. Genomic DNA was isolated from every sorted fraction and measured by UV absorbance on a Nanodrop 2000c. V trim: 6 bases; J trim: 1 base; unmatched bases: 11. Including the terminal cysteine and phenylalanine, the CDR3 comprises 17 residues. The only DNA kept is the CDR3, 51 bases in frame from the first base. CDR1 and CDR2 (KGHSH, LQKENI) derive from the germline V gene.

Using the deep immunoSEQ assay, multiplex PCR amplified TCR CDR3 regions from genomic DNA. Extracted genomic DNA from each cell subset was spread evenly across all wells of several immunoSEQ 96-well plates, with each plate serving as a replicate. For sorted subsets, about 200 ng genomic DNA, equal to tens of thousands of T cell genomes, was loaded into each replicate PCR. Purified libraries were quantified with a Qubit 3.0 fluorometer, sized on a Bioanalyzer 2100, and re-quantified with the KAPA Library Quantification kit. Every immunoSEQ 96-well plate was sequenced on a separate single-read 150-cycle Illumina NextSeq 550 flow cell. Per the authors' processing: The immunoSEQ output contained only junctional sequences without quality scores, so filtering could not match that applied to full-length reads. To assign V/J genes and CDR3, sequences were annotated against IMGT germline references using PyIR, a Python wrapper for IgBLAST v1.9. Any read was removed if the V/J assignment was weak (E-value above 1e-6), the CDR3 was missing, or the read contained stop codons, out-of-frame junctions, or ambiguous translated residues. V3J clonotypes were defined as sequences sharing an identical inferred V gene, J gene, and CDR3 amino acid sequence. To compute the percentage overlap between repertoires, the number of shared unique clonotypes was divided by the size of the smaller repertoire. RTK rarefaction, the Chao1 estimator, and Recon v2.1 estimates of unobserved clonotypes were used to assess repertoire richness. OLGA was used to compute generation probabilities for all TCRbeta clonotypes that the gDNA method yielded from four donors. TCRdb re-hosts the immuneACCESS table, in-frame sequences only. Its copies lack some clones; in the studies checked, an unresolved V gene accounts for under half of them, and the cause for the rest is not known. That table gives V, J and clone size, and the DNA gave D and trimming. The sample includes fewer than 1.8 million clones, with approximately 98.5% observed a single time. The top ten hold approximately 0.38% of the sample.

A word on this clone: This clone's antigen is unknown. No base qualities exist here, and no much larger clone lies one base off it.

Here the chain combines TRBV18 and TRBJ2-2; TRBD1 agrees with 7 junctional bases. Material for sequencing was naive CD4+ T cells sorted from blood. This sample's cell subset or site label indicates: CD45RA+ positively selected. The sequence was obtained from a man aged 25 to 40 in good health. The nucleotides read TGTGCCAGCTCGCCTACACGACAGGGACAGAACACCGGGGAGCTGTTTTTT. This translates into CASSPTRQGQNTGELFF.